This T cell receptor (beta chain) is drawn from a study of shared clonotypes between healthy human individuals. The overall study: CD4 naive cells filled three plates per donor, CD4 memory three, CD8 naive two and CD8 memory one.

It was around 180 ng DNA, about 30,000 T cell genomes, that sorted-subset replicate PCRs used. Sequencing was performed with immunoSEQ multiplex PCR; in TCRdb, only in-frame clones are kept and a portion is missing. The sample yields over a million clones, roughly 74% seen once. Germline lookup yields CDR1 SGHRS and CDR2 YFSETQ. V trimming: 6 bases; J trimming: 3 bases; junction bases outside the gene matches: 6. CDR3 length equals 15 residues. This TCR came from a man aged 18 to 29 in good health. Some clones in this sample may be carry-over from other donors' samples. The chain couples TRBV5-1 to TRBJ2-2; TRBD2 agrees at 9 bases. What was sequenced was memory CD4+ T cells from PBMCs. Subset defined: CD45RA-negative fraction. The CDR3, as DNA: TGCGCCAGCACCATAGCGGGAGAATACACCGGGGAGCTGTTTTTT. Its translation: CASTIAGEYTGELFF.